This T cell receptor (beta chain) originates from a study of shared clonotypes between healthy human individuals. This clone has just one count. No antigen is known for it. Study-level points and caveats: Sorted-subset samples were not fully sequenced, rarefaction indicated. Larger richness was generally estimated for naive than memory subsets. Only a few donors were included, so the genetic and exposure-history diversity represented was limited.

Profiled with immunoSEQ multiplex PCR; TCRdb holds only in-frame clones, not every one. The profile covers a few million clones, with approximately 95% appearing a single time and around 0.13% taken by the ten largest. The source material was naive CD4+ T cells sorted from blood. The subset: CD45RA+ positively selected. The receptor was isolated from a young man in good health.

The CDR3 bases are TGTGCCAGCAGTCCTCTGGCGGGGGGGTTCTACAATGAGCAGTTCTTC. Amino acid sequence: CASSPLAGGFYNEQFF. This chain connects TRBV9 to TRBJ2-1; 9 positions agree with TRBD2. Unmatched junction bases numbered 9, after V lost 5 bases and J lost 3 bases. Germline loops: CDR1 SGDLS, CDR2 YYNGEE. CDR3 length: 16 residues.